This record concerns one T cell receptor beta chain sequence. Healthy and HIV-negative, the adult donors had no recent acute infections or vaccinations. These data are taken from a study of shared clonotypes between healthy human individuals. Method: immunoSEQ multiplex PCR; TCRdb's copy keeps in-frame clones and lacks some. The table has some 1,100,000 clones, approximately 80% seen once. The sample was memory CD4+ T cells from PBMCs. Subset in this sample: CD45RA-negative fraction. The receptor's source is a man aged 18 to 29 in good health. Some clones in this sample may be carry-over from other donors' samples.

The DNA for the CDR3 is TGTGCCAGCACTGGCATTCTAGGGTCCTACGAGCAGTACTTC. It encodes CASTGILGSYEQYF. The chain is built from TRBV18 and TRBJ2-7; D not certain. The CDR3 covers 14 residues. The V end was cut by 8 bases, the J end by 1 base, with 15 bases between. Germline V gives CDR1 KGHSH, CDR2 LQKENI.